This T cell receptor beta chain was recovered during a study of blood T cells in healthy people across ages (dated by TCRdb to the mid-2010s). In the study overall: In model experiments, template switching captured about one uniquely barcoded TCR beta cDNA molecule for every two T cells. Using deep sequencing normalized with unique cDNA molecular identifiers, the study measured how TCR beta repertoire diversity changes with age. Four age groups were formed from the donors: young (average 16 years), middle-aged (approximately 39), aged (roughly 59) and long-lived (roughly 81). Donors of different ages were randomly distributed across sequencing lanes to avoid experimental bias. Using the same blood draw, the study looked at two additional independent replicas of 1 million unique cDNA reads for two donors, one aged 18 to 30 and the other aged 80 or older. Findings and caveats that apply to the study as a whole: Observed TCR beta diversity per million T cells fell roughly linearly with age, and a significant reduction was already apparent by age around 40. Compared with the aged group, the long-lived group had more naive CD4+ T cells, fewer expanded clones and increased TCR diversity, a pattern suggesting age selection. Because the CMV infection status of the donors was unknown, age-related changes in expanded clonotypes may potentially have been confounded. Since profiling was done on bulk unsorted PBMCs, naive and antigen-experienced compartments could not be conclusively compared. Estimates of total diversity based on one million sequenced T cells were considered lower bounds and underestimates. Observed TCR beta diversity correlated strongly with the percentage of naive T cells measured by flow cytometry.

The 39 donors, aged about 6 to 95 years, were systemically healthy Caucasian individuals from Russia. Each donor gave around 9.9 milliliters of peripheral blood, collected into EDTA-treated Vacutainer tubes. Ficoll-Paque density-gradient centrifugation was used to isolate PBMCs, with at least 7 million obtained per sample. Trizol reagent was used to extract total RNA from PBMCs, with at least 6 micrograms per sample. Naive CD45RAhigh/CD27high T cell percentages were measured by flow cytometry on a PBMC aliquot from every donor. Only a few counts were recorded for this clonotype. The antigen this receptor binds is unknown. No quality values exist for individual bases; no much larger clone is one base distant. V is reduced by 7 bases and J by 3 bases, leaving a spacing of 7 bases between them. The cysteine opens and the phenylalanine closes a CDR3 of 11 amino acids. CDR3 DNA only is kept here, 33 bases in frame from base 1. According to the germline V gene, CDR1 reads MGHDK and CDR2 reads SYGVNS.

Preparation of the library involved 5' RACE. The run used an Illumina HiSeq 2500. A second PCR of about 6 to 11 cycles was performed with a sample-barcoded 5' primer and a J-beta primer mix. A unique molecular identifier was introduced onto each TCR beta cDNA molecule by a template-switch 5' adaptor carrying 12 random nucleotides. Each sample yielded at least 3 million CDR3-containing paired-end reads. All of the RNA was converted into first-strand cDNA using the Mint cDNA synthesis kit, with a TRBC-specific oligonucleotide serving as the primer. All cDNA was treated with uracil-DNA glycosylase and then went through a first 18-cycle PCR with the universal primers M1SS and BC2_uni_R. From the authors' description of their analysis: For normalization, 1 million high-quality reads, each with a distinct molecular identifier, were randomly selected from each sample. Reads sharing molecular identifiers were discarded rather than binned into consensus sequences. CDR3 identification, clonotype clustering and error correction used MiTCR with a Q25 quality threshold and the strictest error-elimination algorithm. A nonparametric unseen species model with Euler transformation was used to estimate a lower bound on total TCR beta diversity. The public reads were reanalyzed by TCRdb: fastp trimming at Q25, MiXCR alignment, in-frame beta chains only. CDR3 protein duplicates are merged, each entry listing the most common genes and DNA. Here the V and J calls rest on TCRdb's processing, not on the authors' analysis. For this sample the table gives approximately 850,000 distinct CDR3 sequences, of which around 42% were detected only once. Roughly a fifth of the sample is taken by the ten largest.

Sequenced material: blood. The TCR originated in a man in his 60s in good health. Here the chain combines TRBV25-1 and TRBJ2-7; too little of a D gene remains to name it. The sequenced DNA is TGTGCCAGCACCGCGGACTACGAGCAGTACTTC. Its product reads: CASTADYEQYF.